The clone carrying this T cell receptor beta chain counts as medium-sized by frequency. The antigen is not known. The CDR3 is 15 residues long. Germline CDR1 and CDR2: MNHNS and SASEGT. Approximately 40,000 genome equivalents of blood DNA were amplified for TRB. This sample is drawn from a study of T cell clusters in autoimmune cytopenias. Study results and caveats: Compared with active autoimmune hepatitis patients, healthy donors showed 2.5 to 3-fold more exclusive TRB clusters. No cluster-lack signature appeared between secondary cytopenia and chronic lymphocytic leukemia patients, apparently due to lymphoma masking.

One tube held mixed TRB-A and TRB-B primer pools for touch-down PCR. TCRdb reprocessed the multiplex PCR reads; each CDR3 protein has one entry and no DNA is given. Its clone listing holds under 8,000 distinct CDR3 sequences. A further study also used this sample, focusing on T cell repertoires in aging, cancer and after chemotherapy. That paper states: Healthy donor repertoires were recorded over several months to years and showed clear clonal overlap. In cancer patients, declining TCR diversity with age involved lost richness and lost evenness.

The gene calls are TRBV6-1 and TRBJ2-5; TCRdb calls TRBD1, which cannot be checked without DNA. The TCR originated in a human donor in good health. Input material: peripheral blood. CDR3 loop: CASTTGGRIQETQYF.